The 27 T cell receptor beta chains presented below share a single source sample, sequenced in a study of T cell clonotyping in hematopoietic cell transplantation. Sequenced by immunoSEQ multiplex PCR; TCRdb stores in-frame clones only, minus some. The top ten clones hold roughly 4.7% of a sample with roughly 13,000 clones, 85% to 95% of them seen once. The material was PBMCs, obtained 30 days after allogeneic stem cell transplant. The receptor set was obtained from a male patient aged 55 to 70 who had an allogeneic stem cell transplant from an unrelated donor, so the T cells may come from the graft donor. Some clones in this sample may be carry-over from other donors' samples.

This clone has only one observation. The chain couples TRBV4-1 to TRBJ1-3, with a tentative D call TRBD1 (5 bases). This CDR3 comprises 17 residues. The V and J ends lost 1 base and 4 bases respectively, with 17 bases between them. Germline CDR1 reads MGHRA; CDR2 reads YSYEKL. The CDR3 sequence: CASSQVDPRDVGNTIYF. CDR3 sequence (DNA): TGCGCCAGCAGCCAAGTCGACCCTCGGGACGTAGGAAACACCATATATTTT.

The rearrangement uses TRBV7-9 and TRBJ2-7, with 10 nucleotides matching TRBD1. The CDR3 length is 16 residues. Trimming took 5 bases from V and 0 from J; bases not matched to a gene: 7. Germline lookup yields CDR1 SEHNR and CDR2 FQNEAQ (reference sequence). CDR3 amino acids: CASSIWDRGDSYEQYF. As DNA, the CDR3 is TGTGCCAGCAGCATATGGGACAGGGGCGACTCCTACGAGCAGTACTTC.

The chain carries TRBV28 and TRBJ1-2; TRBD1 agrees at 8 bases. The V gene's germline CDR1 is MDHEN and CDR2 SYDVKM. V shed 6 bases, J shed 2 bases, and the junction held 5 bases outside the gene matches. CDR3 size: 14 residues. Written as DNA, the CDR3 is TGTGCCAGCAGACCGGGACAGGAGAACTATGGCTACACCTTC. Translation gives CASRPGQENYGYTF.

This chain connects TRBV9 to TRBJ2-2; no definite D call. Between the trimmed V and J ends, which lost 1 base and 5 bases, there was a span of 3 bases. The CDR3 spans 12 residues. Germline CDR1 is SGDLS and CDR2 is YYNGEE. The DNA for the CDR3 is TGTGCCAGCAGCGTACGGACCGGGGAGCTGTTTTTT. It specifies CASSVRTGELFF.

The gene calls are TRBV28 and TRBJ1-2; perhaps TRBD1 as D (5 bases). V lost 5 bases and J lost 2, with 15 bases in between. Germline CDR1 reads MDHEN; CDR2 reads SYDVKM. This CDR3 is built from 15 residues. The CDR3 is CASSPPPGGNYGYTF. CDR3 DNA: TGTGCCAGCAGTCCCCCCCCCGGGGGAAACTATGGCTACACCTTC.

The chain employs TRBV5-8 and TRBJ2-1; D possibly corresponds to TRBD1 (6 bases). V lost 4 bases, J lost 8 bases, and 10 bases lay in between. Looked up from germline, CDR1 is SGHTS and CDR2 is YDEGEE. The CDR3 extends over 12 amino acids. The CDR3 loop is CASSPQGYEQFF. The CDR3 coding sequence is TGTGCCAGCAGCCCCCAGGGGTATGAGCAGTTCTTC.

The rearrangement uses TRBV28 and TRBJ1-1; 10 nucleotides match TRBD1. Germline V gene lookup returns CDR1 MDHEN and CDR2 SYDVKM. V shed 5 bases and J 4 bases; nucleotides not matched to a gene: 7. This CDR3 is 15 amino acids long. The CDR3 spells CASSPGTGVFTEAFF. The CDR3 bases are TGTGCCAGCAGTCCCGGGACAGGGGTTTTCACTGAAGCTTTCTTT.

CDR3 DNA: TGTGCCAGCATTCGGGTTAGAAGTGCTTTCTTT. Translating gives CASIRVRSAFF. The chain carries TRBV2 and TRBJ1-1; D gene uncertain. This CDR3 is built from 11 residues. V dropped 7 bases and J dropped 11 bases, with 14 bases sitting between them. Germline lookup yields CDR1 SNHLY and CDR2 FYNNEI.

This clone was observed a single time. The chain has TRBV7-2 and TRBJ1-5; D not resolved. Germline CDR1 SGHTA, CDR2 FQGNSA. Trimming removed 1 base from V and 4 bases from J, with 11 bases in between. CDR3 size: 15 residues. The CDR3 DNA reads TGTGCCAGCAGCTTAGATGGCACAGCAAATCAGCCCCAGCATTTT. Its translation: CASSLDGTANQPQHF.

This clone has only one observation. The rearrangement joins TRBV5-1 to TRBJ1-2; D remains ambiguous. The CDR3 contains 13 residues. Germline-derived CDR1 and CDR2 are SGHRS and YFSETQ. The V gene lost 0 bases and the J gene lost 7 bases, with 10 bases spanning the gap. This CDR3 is CASSLGPPAGYTF. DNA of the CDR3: TGCGCCAGCAGCTTGGGTCCCCCGGCTGGCTACACCTTC.

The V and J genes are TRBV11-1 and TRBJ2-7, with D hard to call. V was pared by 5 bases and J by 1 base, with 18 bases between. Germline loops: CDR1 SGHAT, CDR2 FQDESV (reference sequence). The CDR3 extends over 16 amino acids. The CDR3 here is CASSLSDPVGSYEQYF. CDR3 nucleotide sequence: TGTGCCAGCAGCCTATCCGACCCGGTGGGATCCTACGAGCAGTACTTC.

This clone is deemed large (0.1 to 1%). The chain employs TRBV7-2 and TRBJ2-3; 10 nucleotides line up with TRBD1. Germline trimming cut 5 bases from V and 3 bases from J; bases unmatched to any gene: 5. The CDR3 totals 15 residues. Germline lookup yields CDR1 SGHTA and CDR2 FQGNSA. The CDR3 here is CASSADRGRTDTQYF. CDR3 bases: TGTGCCAGCAGCGCCGACAGGGGGCGGACAGATACGCAGTATTTT.

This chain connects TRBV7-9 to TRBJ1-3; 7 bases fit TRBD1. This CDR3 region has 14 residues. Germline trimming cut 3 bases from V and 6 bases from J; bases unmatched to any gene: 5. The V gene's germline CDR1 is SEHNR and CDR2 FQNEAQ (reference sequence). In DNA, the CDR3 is TGTGCCAGCAGCTTTCGACAGGGTGAAAACACCATATATTTT. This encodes CASSFRQGENTIYF.

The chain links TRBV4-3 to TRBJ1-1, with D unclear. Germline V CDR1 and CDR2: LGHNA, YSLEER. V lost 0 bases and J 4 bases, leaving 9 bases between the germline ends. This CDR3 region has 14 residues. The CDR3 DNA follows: TGCGCCAGCAGCCAAGACGTATTAGGCACTGAAGCTTTCTTT. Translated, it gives CASSQDVLGTEAFF.

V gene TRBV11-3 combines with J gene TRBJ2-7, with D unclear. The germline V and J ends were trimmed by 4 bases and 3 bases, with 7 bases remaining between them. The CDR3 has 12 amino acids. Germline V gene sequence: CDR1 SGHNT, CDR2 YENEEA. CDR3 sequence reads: CASSSGGYEQYF. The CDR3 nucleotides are TGTGCCAGCAGCTCTGGTGGCTACGAGCAGTACTTC.

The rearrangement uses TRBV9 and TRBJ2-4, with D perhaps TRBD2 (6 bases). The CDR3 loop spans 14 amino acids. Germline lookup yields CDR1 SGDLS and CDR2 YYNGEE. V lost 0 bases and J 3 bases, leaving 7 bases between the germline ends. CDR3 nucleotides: TGTGCCAGCAGCGTAGGGGGAGGCAAAAACATTCAGTACTTC. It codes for CASSVGGGKNIQYF.

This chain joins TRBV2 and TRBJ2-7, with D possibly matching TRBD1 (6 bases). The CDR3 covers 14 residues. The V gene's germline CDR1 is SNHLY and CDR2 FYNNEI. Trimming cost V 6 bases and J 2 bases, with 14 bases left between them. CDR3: CASSPARDTYEQYF. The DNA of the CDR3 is TGTGCCAGCAGCCCCGCCCGGGACACCTACGAGCAGTACTTC. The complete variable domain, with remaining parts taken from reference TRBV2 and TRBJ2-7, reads EPEVTQTPSHQVTQMGQEVILRCVPISNHLYFYWYRQILGQKVEFLVSFYNNEISEKSEIFDDQFSVERPDGSNFTLKIRSTKLEDSAMYFCASSPARDTYEQYFGPGTRLTVT.

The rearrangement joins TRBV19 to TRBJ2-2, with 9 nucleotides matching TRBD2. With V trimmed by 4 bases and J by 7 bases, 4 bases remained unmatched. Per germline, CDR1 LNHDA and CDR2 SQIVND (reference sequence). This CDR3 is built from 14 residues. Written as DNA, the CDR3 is TGTGCCAGTAGTACGGGTAGCGGGGGCGGGGAGCTGTTTTTT. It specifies CASSTGSGGGELFF.

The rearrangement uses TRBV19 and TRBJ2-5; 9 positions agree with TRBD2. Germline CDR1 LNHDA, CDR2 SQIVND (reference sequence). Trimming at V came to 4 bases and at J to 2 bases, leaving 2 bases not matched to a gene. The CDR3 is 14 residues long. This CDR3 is CASSNSGGQETQYF. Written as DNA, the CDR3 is TGTGCCAGTAGTAACAGCGGGGGGCAAGAGACCCAGTACTTC.

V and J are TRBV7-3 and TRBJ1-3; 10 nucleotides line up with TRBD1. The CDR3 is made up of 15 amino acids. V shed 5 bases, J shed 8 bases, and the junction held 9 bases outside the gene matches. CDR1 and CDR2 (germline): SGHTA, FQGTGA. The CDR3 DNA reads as TGTGCCAGCAGCCAAAGTGGGACAGGGGCCGACACCATATATTTT. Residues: CASSQSGTGADTIYF. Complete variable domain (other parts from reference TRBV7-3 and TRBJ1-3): GAGVSQTPSNKVTEKGKYVELRCDPISGHTALYWYRQSLGQGPEFLIYFQGTGAADDSGLPNDRFFAVRPEGSVSTLKIQRTERGDSAVYLCASSQSGTGADTIYFGEGSWLTVV.

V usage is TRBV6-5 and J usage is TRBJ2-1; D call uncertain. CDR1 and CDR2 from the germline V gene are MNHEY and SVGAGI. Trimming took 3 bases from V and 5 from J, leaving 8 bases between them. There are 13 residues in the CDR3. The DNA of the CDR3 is TGTGCCAGCAGTTATAACAGCAACAATGAGCAGTTCTTC. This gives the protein CASSYNSNNEQFF.

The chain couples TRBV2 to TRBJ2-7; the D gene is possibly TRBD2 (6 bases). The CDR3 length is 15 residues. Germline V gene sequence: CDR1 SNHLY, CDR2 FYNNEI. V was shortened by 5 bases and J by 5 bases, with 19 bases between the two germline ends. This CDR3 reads CASSIGTLPGDEQYF. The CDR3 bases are TGTGCCAGCAGTATAGGGACCCTCCCGGGGGACGAGCAGTACTTC.

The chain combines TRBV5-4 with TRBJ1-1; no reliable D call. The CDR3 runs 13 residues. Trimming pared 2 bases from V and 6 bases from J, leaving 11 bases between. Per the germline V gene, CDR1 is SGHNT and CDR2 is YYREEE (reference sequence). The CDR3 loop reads CASSFGPLAEAFF. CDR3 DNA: TGTGCCAGCAGCTTCGGGCCGTTGGCTGAAGCTTTCTTT.

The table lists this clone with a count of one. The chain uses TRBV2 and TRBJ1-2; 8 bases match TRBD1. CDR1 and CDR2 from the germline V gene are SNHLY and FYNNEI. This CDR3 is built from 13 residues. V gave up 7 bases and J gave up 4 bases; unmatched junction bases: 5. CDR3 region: CASTIDRGYGYTF. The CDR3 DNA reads TGTGCCAGCACCATTGACAGGGGCTATGGCTACACCTTC.

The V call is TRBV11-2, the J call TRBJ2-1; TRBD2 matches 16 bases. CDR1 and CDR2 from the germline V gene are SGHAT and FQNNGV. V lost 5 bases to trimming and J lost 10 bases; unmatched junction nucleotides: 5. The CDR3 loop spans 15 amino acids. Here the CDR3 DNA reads TGTGCCAGCAGCCCCGGGACTAGCGGGGGGGGAGAGCAGTTCTTC. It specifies CASSPGTSGGGEQFF. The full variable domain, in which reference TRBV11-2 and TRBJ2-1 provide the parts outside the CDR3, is EAGVAQSPRYKIIEKRQSVAFWCNPISGHATLYWYQQILGQGPKLLIQFQNNGVVDDSQLPKDRFSAERLKGVDSTLKIQPAKLEDSAVYLCASSPGTSGGGEQFFGPGTRLTVL.

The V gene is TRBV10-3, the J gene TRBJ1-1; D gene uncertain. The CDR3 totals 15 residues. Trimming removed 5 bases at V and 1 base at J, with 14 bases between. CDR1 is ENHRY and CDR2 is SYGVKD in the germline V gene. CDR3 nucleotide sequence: TGTGCCATCAGTCCCGCCCGAGAGGGGAACACTGAAGCTTTCTTT. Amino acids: CAISPAREGNTEAFF.

CDR3 DNA: TGTGCCAGCAGTGAATCGTCGGTAAAAGAGACCCAGTACTTC. It codes for CASSESSVKETQYF. V and J are TRBV2 and TRBJ2-5, with no clear D. Germline loops: CDR1 SNHLY, CDR2 FYNNEI. Trimming took off 2 bases at V and 3 bases at J, with 10 bases between the two ends. CDR3 size: 14 residues. The full variable domain, completed using reference TRBV2 and TRBJ2-5, is EPEVTQTPSHQVTQMGQEVILRCVPISNHLYFYWYRQILGQKVEFLVSFYNNEISEKSEIFDDQFSVERPDGSNFTLKIRSTKLEDSAMYFCASSESSVKETQYFGPGTRLLVL.